Below are 5 T cell receptor beta chains sequenced from a single sample in a study of cytomegalovirus exposure and HLA in healthy donors. PCR involved 60 Vbeta and 13 Jbeta primers. Data came from immunoSEQ multiplex PCR; TCRdb stores just in-frame clones and leaves some out. The table lists 110,000 or so clones, about 68% of them singletons, with around 10% in the top ten. The sequenced sample consisted of PBMCs. The receptor set was obtained from a woman aged 45-60 years in good health and CMV-seropositive.

The V call is TRBV6-5, the J call TRBJ2-5; the D gene is possibly TRBD2 (6 bases). V was trimmed by 5 bases and J by 9 bases, leaving 16 bases between them. The CDR3 is 13 residues long. The V gene's germline CDR1 is MNHEY and CDR2 SVGAGI. For the CDR3, the DNA is TGTGCCAGCAGTCCCCTGGGCGGAGGGGCCCAGTACTTC. Encoded protein: CASSPLGGGAQYF.

This chain uses TRBV4-3 with TRBJ1-1; D may be TRBD1 (5 bases). The CDR3 loop spans 15 amino acids. Between the trimmed V and J ends, which lost 5 bases and 1 base, there was a span of 14 bases. Germline V CDR1 and CDR2: LGHNA, YSLEER. The CDR3 loop reads CASSLLRETNTEAFF. The CDR3 bases are TGCGCCAGCAGCTTACTCAGGGAAACGAACACTGAAGCTTTCTTT.

The CDR3, as DNA: TGTGCCAGCAGTTACTCGGCCGTCACCTCTGGAAACACCATATATTTT. It yields the protein CASSYSAVTSGNTIYF. The genes are TRBV6-6 and TRBJ1-3, with D unresolved. This CDR3 has 16 residues. Trimming cost V 0 bases and J 0 bases, with 9 bases left between them. Germline V lookup: CDR1 MNHNY, CDR2 SVGAGI (reference sequence).

This clone has just a few counts. This sequence joins TRBV28 and TRBJ2-7, with D possibly matching TRBD2 (6 bases). CDR1 is MDHEN and CDR2 is SYDVKM in the germline V gene. Trimming left V 1 base short and J 4 bases short, with 17 bases between. This CDR3 is built from 16 residues. The CDR3 here is CASSLLDYPRTYEQYF. The DNA of the CDR3 is TGTGCCAGCAGTTTATTGGACTACCCGAGAACTTACGAGCAGTACTTC.

The chain carries TRBV2 and TRBJ1-1; tentative D call: TRBD1 (6 bases). The length of the CDR3 is 15 residues. Trimming cost V 6 bases and J 0 bases, with 14 bases left between them. Per germline, CDR1 SNHLY and CDR2 FYNNEI. The CDR3 DNA sequence: TGTGCCAGCAGCGCCGGGACATGGCTGAACACTGAAGCTTTCTTT. It yields the protein CASSAGTWLNTEAFF. Together with reference TRBV2 and TRBJ1-1, the CDR3 gives the full variable domain: EPEVTQTPSHQVTQMGQEVILRCVPISNHLYFYWYRQILGQKVEFLVSFYNNEISEKSEIFDDQFSVERPDGSNFTLKIRSTKLEDSAMYFCASSAGTWLNTEAFFGQGTRLTVV.